This T cell receptor beta chain was recovered during a study of CD8 T cells in Susac syndrome. Diagnostic criteria defined recently for definite or probable disease were met by the Susac syndrome patients. Isolation of CD8+ and CD4+ T cells was performed negatively, whereas enrichment of TEMRA cells was done by FACS. About 0.45 to 1 ug RNA was reverse transcribed with random hexamers. Via MiXCR, TCRdb re-called the immunoSEQ multiplex PCR reads, giving one row per CDR3 protein. The table lists about 150,000 distinct CDR3 sequences, approximately 94% of them singletons. This CDR3 is 13 amino acids long. Germline CDR1 reads SGHRS; CDR2 reads YFSETQ. With 4 bases removed from V and 5 bases from J, the gap between germline ends came to 11 bases.

The source is a human donor with Susac syndrome. V is TRBV5-1 and J is TRBJ2-3; D possibly uses TRBD1 or TRBD2 (5 bases each). Material for sequencing was CD4+ T cells from PBMCs. The CDR3 nucleotides read TGCGCCAGCAGCCTATCAGGGAGAGATACGCAGTATTTT. Translation: CASSLSGRDTQYF.